The subject of this entry is one TCR beta chain. Antigen unknown. Possible read error: a much larger clone is one base away. A modified ARM-PCR protocol with three rounds of nested PCR amplified TCRbeta. TCRdb analysed the multiplex PCR reads with MiXCR anew, one entry per CDR3 protein. The table has 75,000 to 100,000 distinct CDR3 sequences, roughly 66% seen once. RNA was extracted from bulk tissue without any cell sorting. This sample is drawn from a study of tumor and adjacent non-tumor tissue in lung cancer. Whole-study results and caveats: In normal lung, the top 100 clones were significantly more dominant than in tumor.

Germline CDR1 LNHDA, CDR2 SQIVND (reference sequence). This CDR3 has 16 amino acids. The sample taken for sequencing was lung tumor tissue. The receptor comes from a man between 60 and 75 years old with non-small cell lung cancer. The chain is built from TRBV19 and TRBJ2-7; 11 nucleotides agree with TRBD1. CDR3 protein: CASSLQGQGAMNERYF. DNA of the CDR3: TGTGCCAGTAGTCTTCAAGGACAGGGGGCGATGAACGAGCGGTACTTC.